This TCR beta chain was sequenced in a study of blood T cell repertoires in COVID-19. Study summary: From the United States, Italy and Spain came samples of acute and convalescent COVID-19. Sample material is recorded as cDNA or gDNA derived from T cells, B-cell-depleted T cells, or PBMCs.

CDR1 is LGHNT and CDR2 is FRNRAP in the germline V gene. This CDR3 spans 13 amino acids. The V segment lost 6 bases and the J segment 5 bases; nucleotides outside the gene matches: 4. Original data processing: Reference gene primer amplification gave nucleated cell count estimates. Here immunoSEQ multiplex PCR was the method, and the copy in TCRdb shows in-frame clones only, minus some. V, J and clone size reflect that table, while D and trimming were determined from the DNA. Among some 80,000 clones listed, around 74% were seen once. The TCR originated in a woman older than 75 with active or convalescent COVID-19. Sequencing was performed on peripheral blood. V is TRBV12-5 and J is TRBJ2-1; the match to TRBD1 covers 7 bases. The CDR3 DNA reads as TGTGCTAGTGGCGGGACAGCTGACAATGAGCAGTTCTTC. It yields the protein CASGGTADNEQFF. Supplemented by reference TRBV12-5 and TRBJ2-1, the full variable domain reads DARVTQTPRHKVTEMGQEVTMRCQPILGHNTVFWYRQTMMQGLELLAYFRNRAPLDDSGMPKDRFSAEMPDATLATLKIQPSEPRDSAVYFCASGGTADNEQFFGPGTRLTVL.